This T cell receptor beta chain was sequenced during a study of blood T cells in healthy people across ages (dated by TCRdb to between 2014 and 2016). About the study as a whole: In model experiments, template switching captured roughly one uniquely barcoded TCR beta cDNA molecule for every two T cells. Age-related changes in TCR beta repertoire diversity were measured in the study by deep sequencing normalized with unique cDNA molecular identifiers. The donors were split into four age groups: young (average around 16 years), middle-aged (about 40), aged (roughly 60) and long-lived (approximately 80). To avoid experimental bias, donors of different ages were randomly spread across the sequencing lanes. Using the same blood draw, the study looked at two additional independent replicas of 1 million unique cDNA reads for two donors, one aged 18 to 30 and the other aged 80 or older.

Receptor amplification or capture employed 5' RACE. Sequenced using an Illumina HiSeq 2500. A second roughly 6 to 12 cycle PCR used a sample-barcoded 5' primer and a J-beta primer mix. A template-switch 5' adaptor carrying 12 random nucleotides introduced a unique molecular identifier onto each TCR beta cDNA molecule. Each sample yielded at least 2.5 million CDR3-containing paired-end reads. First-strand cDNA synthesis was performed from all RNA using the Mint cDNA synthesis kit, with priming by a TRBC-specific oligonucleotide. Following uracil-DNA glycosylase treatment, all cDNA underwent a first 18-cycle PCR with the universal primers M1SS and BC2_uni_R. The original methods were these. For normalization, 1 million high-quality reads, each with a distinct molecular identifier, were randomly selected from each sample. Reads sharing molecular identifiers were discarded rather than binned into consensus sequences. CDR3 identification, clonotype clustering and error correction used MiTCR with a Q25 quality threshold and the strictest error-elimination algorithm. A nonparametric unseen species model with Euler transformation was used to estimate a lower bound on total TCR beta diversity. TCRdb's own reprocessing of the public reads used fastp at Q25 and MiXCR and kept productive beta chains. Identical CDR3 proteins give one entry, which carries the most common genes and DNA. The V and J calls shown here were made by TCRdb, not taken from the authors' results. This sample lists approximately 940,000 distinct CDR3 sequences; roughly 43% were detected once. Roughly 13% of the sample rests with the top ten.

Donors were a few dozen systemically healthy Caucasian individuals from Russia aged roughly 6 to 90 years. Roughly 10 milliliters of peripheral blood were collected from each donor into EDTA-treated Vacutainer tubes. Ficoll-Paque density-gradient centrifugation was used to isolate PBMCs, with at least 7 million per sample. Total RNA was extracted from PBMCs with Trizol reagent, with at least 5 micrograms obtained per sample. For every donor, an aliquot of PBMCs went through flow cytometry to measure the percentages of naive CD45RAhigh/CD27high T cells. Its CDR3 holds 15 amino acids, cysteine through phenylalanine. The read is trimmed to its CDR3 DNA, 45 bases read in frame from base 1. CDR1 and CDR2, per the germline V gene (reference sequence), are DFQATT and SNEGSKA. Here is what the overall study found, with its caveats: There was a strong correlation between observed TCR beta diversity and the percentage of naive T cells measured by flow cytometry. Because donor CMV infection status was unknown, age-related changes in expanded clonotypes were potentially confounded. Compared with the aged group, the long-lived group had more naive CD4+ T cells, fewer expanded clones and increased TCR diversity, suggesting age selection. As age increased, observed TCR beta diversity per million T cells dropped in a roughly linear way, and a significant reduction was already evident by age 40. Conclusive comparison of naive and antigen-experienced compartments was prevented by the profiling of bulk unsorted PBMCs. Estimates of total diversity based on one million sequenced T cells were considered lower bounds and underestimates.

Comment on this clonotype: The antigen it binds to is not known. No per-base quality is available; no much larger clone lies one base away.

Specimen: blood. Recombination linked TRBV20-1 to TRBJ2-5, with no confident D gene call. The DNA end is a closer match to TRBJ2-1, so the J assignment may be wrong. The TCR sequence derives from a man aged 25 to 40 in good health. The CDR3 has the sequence CSVGQVKRLQETQFF. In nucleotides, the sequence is TGCAGTGTAGGTCAGGTAAAGCGCCTCCAAGAGACCCAGTTCTTC.